These 24 T cell receptor beta chains came from one sample sequenced in a study of OX40 agonist ivuxolimab in advanced cancers. Libraries were prepared by immunoSEQ multiplex PCR; TCRdb keeps only in-frame clonotypes and omits some of them. The data contain around 66,000 clones, roughly 85% of them singletons. Sequenced here: CD4+ or CD8+ T cells sorted from blood, sampled in a trial of the OX40 agonist ivuxolimab. All receptors derive from an adult with an advanced solid tumor such as melanoma, head and neck, liver or kidney cancer.

The chain joins TRBV28 to TRBJ2-2; D gene ambiguous. V was shortened by 4 bases and J by 4 bases, with 13 bases between the two germline ends. This CDR3 is 15 amino acids long. CDR1 is MDHEN, CDR2 SYDVKM, per germline. The CDR3 sequence: CASSWIRVITGELFF. In DNA, the CDR3 is TGTGCCAGCAGTTGGATACGGGTCATCACCGGGGAGCTGTTTTTT.

V gene TRBV7-3 combines with J gene TRBJ2-1; D is unclear. Germline CDR1 SGHTA, CDR2 FQGTGA. This CDR3 comprises 15 residues. V lost 2 bases and J lost 0, with 8 bases in between. CDR3 nucleotides: TGTGCCAGCAGCTTAGCCATCAGCTCCTACAATGAGCAGTTCTTC. Protein: CASSLAISSYNEQFF.

The gene calls are TRBV6-5 and TRBJ2-3; 10 positions match TRBD1. The CDR3 covers 13 residues. The junction had 3 bases not matched to a gene; V was cut back by 8 bases and J by 4 bases. Germline V gene lookup returns CDR1 MNHEY and CDR2 SVGAGI. CDR3: CASGTGVADTQYF. The CDR3 DNA sequence: TGTGCCAGCGGGACAGGGGTGGCAGATACGCAGTATTTT.

The CDR3: CASSPGQGKGEQYF. Written as DNA, the CDR3 is TGTGCCAGCAGCCCAGGACAGGGGAAAGGCGAGCAGTACTTC. The V gene is TRBV6-5, the J gene TRBJ2-7; 9 nucleotides agree with TRBD1. Trimming cost V 6 bases and J 6 bases; bases outside gene matches: 9. The germline V gene has CDR1 MNHEY and CDR2 SVGAGI. This CDR3 is 14 amino acids long.

The rearrangement links TRBV27 to TRBJ2-2; possibly TRBD1 or TRBD2 for D (5 bases each). V was cut by 7 bases and J by 3 bases, with 15 bases left in between. This CDR3 comprises 15 residues. Germline-derived CDR1 and CDR2 are MNHEY and SMNVEV (reference sequence). CDR3: CASKLRGLDTGELFF. In DNA, the CDR3 is TGTGCCAGCAAATTGAGGGGCCTGGACACCGGGGAGCTGTTTTTT.

The rearrangement uses TRBV21-1 and TRBJ1-5; TRBD1 was called by the table and not checked on the DNA. TRBV21-1 is marked as a pseudogene. The CDR3 is made up of 17 amino acids. The CDR3 spells CASSKGLQGRGNQPQHF. Here the CDR3 DNA reads TGTGCCAGCAGCAAAGGACTGCAGGGGAGAGGCAATCAGCCCCAGCATTTT.

The V gene is TRBV6-5, the J gene TRBJ2-2; no clear D. The CDR3 consists of 16 residues. V was cut by 0 bases and J by 0 bases, with 8 bases left in between. From germline, CDR1 is MNHEY and CDR2 SVGAGI. The DNA for the CDR3 is TGTGCCAGCAGTTACTCGCTCTACACGAACACCGGGGAGCTGTTTTTT. It codes for CASSYSLYTNTGELFF.

This clone was observed a single time. The gene calls are TRBV2 and TRBJ1-4, with 10 positions matching TRBD1. CDR3 length equals 17 residues. After removal of 7 bases from V and 0 bases from J, the junction contained 8 bases not matched to a gene. Germline lookup yields CDR1 SNHLY and CDR2 FYNNEI. CDR3 sequence: CASKGTGTGATNEKLFF. The CDR3 nucleotides read TGTGCCAGCAAGGGGACCGGGACAGGGGCAACTAATGAAAAACTGTTTTTT.

The CDR3 sequence is CASSRGAGVDQPQHF. CDR3 bases: TGTGCCAGCTCTCGCGGGGCAGGGGTTGATCAGCCCCAGCATTTT. This rearrangement joins TRBV18 to TRBJ1-5; the D gene is possibly TRBD1 (6 bases). In germline, CDR1 is KGHSH, CDR2 LQKENI. This CDR3 has 15 amino acids. V lost 6 bases to trimming and J lost 5 bases, with 17 bases between them.

This clone was seen a handful of times. The chain couples TRBV4-2 to TRBJ1-5; no reliable D call. The CDR3 runs 13 residues. Trimming removed 0 bases from V and 7 bases from J, with 7 bases in between. CDR1 is LGHNA and CDR2 is YNFKEQ in the germline V gene. Here the CDR3 reads CASSQDMLQPQHF. The CDR3 DNA is TGTGCCAGCAGCCAAGATATGTTGCAGCCCCAGCATTTT.

This sequence joins TRBV19 and TRBJ2-1; D is possibly TRBD1 or TRBD2 (5 bases each). Trimming removed 1 base from V and 5 bases from J, with 9 bases in between. Germline loops: CDR1 LNHDA, CDR2 SQIVND (reference sequence). This CDR3 has 14 residues. CDR3 protein: CASSIGDADNEQFF. The CDR3 nucleotides read TGTGCCAGTAGTATAGGGGACGCGGACAATGAGCAGTTCTTC.

This sequence joins TRBV30 and TRBJ1-3; D is unclear. Germline CDR1 and CDR2: GTSNPN and SVGIG (reference sequence). V dropped 3 bases and J dropped 1 base, with 4 bases sitting between them. The CDR3 runs to 12 residues. The CDR3 bases are TGTGCCTGGAGCACGTCTGGAAACACCATATATTTT. It encodes CAWSTSGNTIYF.

This chain joins TRBV21-1 and TRBJ2-2; TRBD1, the table's D call, was not compared with the DNA. TRBV21-1 is annotated as a pseudogene. CDR3 length equals 17 residues. DNA of the CDR3: TGTGCCAGCAGCAAAAGTCGAGACAGGGAGGACACCGGGGAGCTGTTTTTT. Protein product: CASSKSRDREDTGELFF.

This clone appeared a few times. The chain recombines TRBV6-5 with TRBJ1-1; D remains ambiguous. Trimming pared 2 bases from V and 4 bases from J, leaving 11 bases between. This CDR3 has 14 amino acids. Germline V CDR1 and CDR2: MNHEY, SVGAGI. CDR3 nucleotides: TGTGCCAGCAGTTACGGTCCTTTGAGCACTGAAGCTTTCTTT. It yields the protein CASSYGPLSTEAFF.

The V and J genes are TRBV6-1 and TRBJ2-5; 7 bases fit TRBD2. CDR1 is MNHNS and CDR2 is SASEGT in the germline V gene. V trimming: 5 bases; J trimming: 5 bases; junction bases outside the gene matches: 5. The CDR3 consists of 13 residues. The CDR3 protein is CASSSGTVETQYF. The CDR3 DNA reads TGTGCCAGCAGTAGCGGGACTGTCGAGACCCAGTACTTC.

This clone has only one observation. The V gene is TRBV30, the J gene TRBJ1-1, with TRBD1 as a possible D gene (5 bases). The CDR3 is 14 amino acids. With 3 bases removed from V and 11 bases from J, the gap between germline ends came to 22 bases. Germline V CDR1 and CDR2: GTSNPN, SVGIG (reference sequence). CDR3 sequence: CAWSSTPLQADAFF. CDR3 in DNA: TGTGCCTGGAGCTCTACGCCCTTACAGGCCGACGCTTTCTTT.

The chain has TRBV6-5 and TRBJ2-7, with a weak D call TRBD1 (5 bases). The CDR3 has 13 amino acids. Looked up from germline, CDR1 is MNHEY and CDR2 is SVGAGI. V gave up 6 bases and J gave up 1 base, with 10 bases separating them. The CDR3 DNA sequence: TGTGCCAGCAGACTGGACATTTCCTACGAGCAGTACTTC. Amino acid sequence: CASRLDISYEQYF.

The gene calls are TRBV5-4 and TRBJ2-2; D is perhaps TRBD1 or TRBD2 (5 bases each). V shed 4 bases and J shed 3 bases, with 19 bases lying between them. Looked up from germline, CDR1 is SGHNT and CDR2 is YYREEE (reference sequence). The CDR3 sequence is 17 residues long. The CDR3 DNA reads as TGTGCCAGCAGCCCGGGTGCTATCGGGGCGTACACCGGGGAGCTGTTTTTT. It yields the protein CASSPGAIGAYTGELFF.

The rearrangement links TRBV15 to TRBJ1-4, with D unclear. From germline, CDR1 is LNHNV and CDR2 YYDKDF (reference sequence). Deletions cut 1 base from V and 1 base from J, with 13 bases between. CDR3 length equals 17 residues. The DNA for the CDR3 is TGTGCCACCAGCAGAGTACAGCACAGTGAAACTAATGAAAAACTGTTTTTT. This encodes CATSRVQHSETNEKLFF.

The chain carries TRBV28 and TRBJ1-4; tentatively, D is TRBD1 (5 bases). Germline values: CDR1 MDHEN, CDR2 SYDVKM. The CDR3 runs 14 residues. V was shortened by 0 bases and J by 6 bases, with 8 bases between the two germline ends. The CDR3 loop reads CASSLWGEDEKLFF. In nucleotides, the CDR3 is TGTGCCAGCAGTTTATGGGGGGAGGATGAAAAACTGTTTTTT. The full variable domain, its missing parts supplied by reference TRBV28 and TRBJ1-4, is DVKVTQSSRYLVKRTGEKVFLECVQDMDHENMFWYRQDPGLGLRLIYFSYDVKMKEKGDIPEGYSVSREKKERFSLILESASTNQTSMYLCASSLWGEDEKLFFGSGTQLSVL.

The CDR3 here is CATSSATGGYEQYF. CDR3 nucleotide sequence: TGTGCCACCAGCAGCGCTACAGGGGGCTACGAGCAGTACTTC. The chain joins TRBV15 to TRBJ2-7; the match to TRBD1 covers 8 bases. Germline V gene data show CDR1 as LNHNV and CDR2 as YYDKDF (reference sequence). The CDR3 spans 14 residues. Germline trimming cut 3 bases from V and 3 bases from J; bases unmatched to any gene: 4.

J is TRBJ2-3 and V is TRBV19; D is possibly TRBD2 (6 bases). Germline CDR1 is LNHDA and CDR2 is SQIVND (reference sequence). The length of the CDR3 is 15 residues. The germline V and J ends were trimmed by 6 bases and 2 bases, with 15 bases remaining between them. The CDR3 loop reads CASRGLELNTDTQYF. The CDR3, as DNA: TGTGCCAGTAGGGGACTCGAGCTAAACACAGATACGCAGTATTTT.

The CDR3 reads CASWDRGHVEQYF. DNA for the CDR3: TGTGCCAGCTGGGACAGGGGGCACGTCGAGCAGTACTTC. The chain employs TRBV6-5 and TRBJ2-7; 12 nucleotides align to TRBD1. The CDR3 has 13 residues. CDR1 MNHEY and CDR2 SVGAGI come from the germline V gene. V was pared by 8 bases and J by 6 bases, with 5 bases of the junction left unmatched.

The chain has TRBV13 and TRBJ2-5, with D perhaps matching TRBD1 (5 bases). Germline V gene lookup returns CDR1 PRHDT and CDR2 FYEKMQ (reference sequence). Trimming pared 7 bases from V and 1 base from J, leaving 19 bases between. CDR3 size: 16 residues. Here the CDR3 DNA reads TGTGCCAGCACCAGAAACGGGCAGGGCAGCCAAGAGACCCAGTACTTC. Translation: CASTRNGQGSQETQYF.